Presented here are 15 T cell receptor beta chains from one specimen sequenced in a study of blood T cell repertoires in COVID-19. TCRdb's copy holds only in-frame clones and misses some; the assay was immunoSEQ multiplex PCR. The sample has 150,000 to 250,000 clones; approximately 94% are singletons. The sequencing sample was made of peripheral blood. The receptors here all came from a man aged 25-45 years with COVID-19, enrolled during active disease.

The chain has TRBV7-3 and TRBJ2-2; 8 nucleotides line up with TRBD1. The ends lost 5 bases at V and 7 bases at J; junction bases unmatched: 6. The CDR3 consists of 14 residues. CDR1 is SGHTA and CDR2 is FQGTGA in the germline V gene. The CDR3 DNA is TGTGCCAGCAGCCCCACCGGGACAGGCGGGGAGCTGTTTTTT. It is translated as CASSPTGTGGELFF.

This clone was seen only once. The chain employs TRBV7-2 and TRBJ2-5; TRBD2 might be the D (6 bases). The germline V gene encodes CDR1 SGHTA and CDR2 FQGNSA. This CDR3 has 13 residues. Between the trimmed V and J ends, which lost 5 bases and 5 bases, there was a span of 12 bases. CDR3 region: CASSVGGRETQYF. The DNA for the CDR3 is TGTGCCAGCAGCGTCGGGGGTAGGGAGACCCAGTACTTC.

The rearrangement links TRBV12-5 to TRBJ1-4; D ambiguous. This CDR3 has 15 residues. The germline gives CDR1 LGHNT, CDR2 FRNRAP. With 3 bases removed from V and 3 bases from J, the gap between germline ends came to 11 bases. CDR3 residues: CASGFMEEPNEKLFF. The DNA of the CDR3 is TGTGCTAGTGGTTTTATGGAGGAACCTAATGAAAAACTGTTTTTT.

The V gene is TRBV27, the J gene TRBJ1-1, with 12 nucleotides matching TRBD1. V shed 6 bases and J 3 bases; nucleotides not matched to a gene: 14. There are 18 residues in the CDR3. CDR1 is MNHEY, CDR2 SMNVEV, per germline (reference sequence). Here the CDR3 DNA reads TGTGCCAGCAGCTCCAGACAGGGACAGGGGGCAGGGGACACTGAAGCTTTCTTT. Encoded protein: CASSSRQGQGAGDTEAFF.

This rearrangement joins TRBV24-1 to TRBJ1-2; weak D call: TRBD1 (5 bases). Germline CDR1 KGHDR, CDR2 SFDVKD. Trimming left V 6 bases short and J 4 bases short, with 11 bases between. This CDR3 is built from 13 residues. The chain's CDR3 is CATSTDQGYGYTF. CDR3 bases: TGTGCCACCAGTACCGACCAGGGCTATGGCTACACCTTC.

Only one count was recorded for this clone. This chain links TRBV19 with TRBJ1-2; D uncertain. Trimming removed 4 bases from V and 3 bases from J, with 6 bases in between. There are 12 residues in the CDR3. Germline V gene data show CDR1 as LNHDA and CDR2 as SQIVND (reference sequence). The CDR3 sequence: CASSKRDYGYTF. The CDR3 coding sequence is TGTGCCAGTAGTAAGCGCGACTATGGCTACACCTTC.

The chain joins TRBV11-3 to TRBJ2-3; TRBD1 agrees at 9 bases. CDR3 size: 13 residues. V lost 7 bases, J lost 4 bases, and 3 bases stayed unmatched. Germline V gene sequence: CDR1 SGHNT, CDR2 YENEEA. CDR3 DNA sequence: TGTGCCAGCAACCGGGACAGGGCAGATACGCAGTATTTT. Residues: CASNRDRADTQYF.

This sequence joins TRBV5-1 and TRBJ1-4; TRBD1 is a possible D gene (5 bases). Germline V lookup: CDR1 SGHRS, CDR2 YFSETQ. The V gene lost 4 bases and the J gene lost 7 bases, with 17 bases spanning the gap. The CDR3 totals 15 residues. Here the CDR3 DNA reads TGCGCCAGCAGCCAGGGTACAGGTGTTAGTGAAAAACTGTTTTTT. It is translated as CASSQGTGVSEKLFF.

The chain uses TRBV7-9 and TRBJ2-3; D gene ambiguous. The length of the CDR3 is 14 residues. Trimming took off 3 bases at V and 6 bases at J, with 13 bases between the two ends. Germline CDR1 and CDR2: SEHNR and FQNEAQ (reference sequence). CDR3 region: CASSFNYRYDTQYF. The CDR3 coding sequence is TGTGCCAGCAGCTTCAATTATAGATACGATACGCAGTATTTT.

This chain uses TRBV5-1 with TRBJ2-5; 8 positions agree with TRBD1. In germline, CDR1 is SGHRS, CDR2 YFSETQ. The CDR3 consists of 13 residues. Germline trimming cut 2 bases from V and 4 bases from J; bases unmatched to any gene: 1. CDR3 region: CASSFGQGETQYF. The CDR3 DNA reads TGCGCCAGCAGCTTTGGACAGGGAGAGACCCAGTACTTC.

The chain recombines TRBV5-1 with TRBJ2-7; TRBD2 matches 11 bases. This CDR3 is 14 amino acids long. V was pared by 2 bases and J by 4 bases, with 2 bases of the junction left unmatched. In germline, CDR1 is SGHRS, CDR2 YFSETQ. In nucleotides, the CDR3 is TGCGCCAGCAGCTTCGGGACTAGCGGATACGAGCAGTACTTC. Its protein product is CASSFGTSGYEQYF. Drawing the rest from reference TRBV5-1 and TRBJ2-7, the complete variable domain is KAGVTQTPRYLIKTRGQQVTLSCSPISGHRSVSWYQQTPGQGLQFLFEYFSETQRNKGNFPGRFSGRQFSNSRSEMNVSTLELGDSALYLCASSFGTSGYEQYFGPGTRLTVT.

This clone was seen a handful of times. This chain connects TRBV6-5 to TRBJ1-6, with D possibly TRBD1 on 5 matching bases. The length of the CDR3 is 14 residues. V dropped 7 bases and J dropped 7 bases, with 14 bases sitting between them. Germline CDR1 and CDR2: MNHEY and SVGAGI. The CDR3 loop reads CASTPGVQNSPLHF. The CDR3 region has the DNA TGTGCCAGCACCCCGGGGGTCCAGAATTCACCCCTCCACTTT.

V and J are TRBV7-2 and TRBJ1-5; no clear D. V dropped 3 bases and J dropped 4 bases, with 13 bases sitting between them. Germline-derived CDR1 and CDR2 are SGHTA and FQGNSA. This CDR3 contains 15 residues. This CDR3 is CASSLRVGVNQPQHF. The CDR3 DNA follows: TGTGCCAGCAGCTTGAGGGTAGGAGTTAATCAGCCCCAGCATTTT.

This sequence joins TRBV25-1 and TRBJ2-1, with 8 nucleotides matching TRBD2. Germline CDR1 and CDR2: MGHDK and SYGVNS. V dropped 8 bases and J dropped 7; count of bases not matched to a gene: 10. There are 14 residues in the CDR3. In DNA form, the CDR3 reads TGTGCCAGCCGACCCGGGGGGGCCTTGAATGAGCAGTTCTTC. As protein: CASRPGGALNEQFF.

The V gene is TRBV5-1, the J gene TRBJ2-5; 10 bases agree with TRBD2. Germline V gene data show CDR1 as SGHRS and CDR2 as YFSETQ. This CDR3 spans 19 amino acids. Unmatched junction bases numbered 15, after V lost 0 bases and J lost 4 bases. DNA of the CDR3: TGCGCCAGCAGCTTGGCCGTGGTAGCGGGGGGCCTCTGGAGAGAGACCCAGTACTTC. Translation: CASSLAVVAGGLWRETQYF.